The present entry profiles one TCR beta chain with its context. CDR3 size: 14 residues. V lost 5 bases and J lost 6; bases outside the gene matches: 4. Germline CDR1 MNHEY, CDR2 SMNVEV (reference sequence). The data are from a study of CD8 T cells in Susac syndrome. The authors reverse transcribed roughly 0.5 to 1 ug RNA with random hexamers. One entry per CDR3 protein results from TCRdb running MiXCR on the immunoSEQ multiplex PCR reads. The sample has more than 150,000 distinct CDR3 sequences; under 97% are singletons. Sequences were obtained from CD4+ T cells from PBMCs. This sequence originates from a human donor with Susac syndrome. The V gene is TRBV27, the J gene TRBJ1-4; 9 bases fit TRBD1. For the CDR3, the DNA is TGTGCCAGCAGTCCGGACAGGGGTGATGAAAAACTGTTTTTT. This gives the protein CASSPDRGDEKLFF.